This T cell receptor beta chain is from a study of cytomegalovirus exposure and HLA in healthy donors. Germline loops: CDR1 SEHNR, CDR2 FQNEAQ (reference sequence). The ends were cut back, 5 bases at V and 4 bases at J, with 15 bases in the middle. This CDR3 has 15 amino acids. Here immunoSEQ multiplex PCR was the method, and the copy in TCRdb shows in-frame clones only, minus some. The table shows 150,000 or so clones, with about 83% occurring only once. Sequenced: PBMCs. The source is a woman aged 25 to 39 in good health and CMV-seronegative. The chain recombines TRBV7-9 with TRBJ2-1; D gene unclear. CDR3 amino acids: CASSPSWATYNEQFF. CDR3 DNA: TGTGCCAGCAGCCCAAGCTGGGCCACATACAATGAGCAGTTCTTC.